This is a list of T cell receptor beta chains from one sample in a study of blood T cell repertoires in COVID-19. Some clones are missing from TCRdb's copy, which holds only in-frame ones; the method was immunoSEQ multiplex PCR. In the table there are over 14,000 clones, 70% to 90% of which are singletons. The sample comprised peripheral blood. Source of these receptors: a human donor in a cohort sampled during active COVID-19. Each CDR3 is given with its conserved first and last residue. The D gene is left open where the match is weak. Rows may omit the clone size; those that give it use once, few, many or a size class.

v_gene: TRBV7-2; abundance: .; j_gene: TRBJ2-2; d_gene: .; CDR3aa: CASSPRRVINTGELFF; CDR3nt: TGTGCCAGCAGCCCCCGCCGGGTCATCAACACCGGGGAGCTGTTTTTT
v_gene: TRBV4-1; abundance: .; j_gene: TRBJ1-1; d_gene: TRBD1; CDR3aa: CASSQDGGGQGAWTEAFF; CDR3nt: TGCGCCAGCAGCCAAGATGGGGGCGGACAGGGTGCTTGGACTGAAGCTTTCTTT
v_gene: TRBV28; abundance: .; j_gene: TRBJ2-1; d_gene: .; CDR3aa: CASQPTGPTYDEQFF; CDR3nt: TGTGCCAGCCAACCCACAGGTCCGACTTACGATGAGCAGTTCTTC
v_gene: TRBV5-1; abundance: .; j_gene: TRBJ2-3; d_gene: .; CDR3aa: CASSTGQHSSTDTQYF; CDR3nt: TGCGCCAGCAGCACCGGACAGCATTCTAGCACAGATACGCAGTATTTT
v_gene: TRBV11-3; abundance: .; j_gene: TRBJ2-2; d_gene: TRBD1; CDR3aa: CASSFFRGLVTGELFF; CDR3nt: TGTGCCAGCAGCTTTTTCAGGGGGCTAGTTACCGGGGAGCTGTTTTTT
v_gene: TRBV7-2; abundance: .; j_gene: TRBJ2-5; d_gene: .; CDR3aa: CASSLGAGTSETQYF; CDR3nt: TGTGCCAGCAGCTTGGGGGCCGGGACCTCAGAGACCCAGTACTTC
v_gene: TRBV7-7; abundance: .; j_gene: TRBJ2-1; d_gene: .; CDR3aa: CASSPGHLSSYNEQFF; CDR3nt: TGTGCTAGCAGCCCGGGACACTTAAGCTCCTACAATGAGCAGTTCTTC
v_gene: TRBV10-3; abundance: .; j_gene: TRBJ2-4; d_gene: TRBD1; CDR3aa: CAISESGLNRGLFAKNIQYF; CDR3nt: TGTGCCATCAGTGAGTCAGGGTTGAACAGGGGGCTTTTCGCCAAAAACATTCAGTACTTC
v_gene: TRBV24-1; abundance: .; j_gene: TRBJ2-5; d_gene: .; CDR3aa: CATSGGPLQETQYF; CDR3nt: TGTGCCACCAGTGGGGGCCCACTCCAAGAGACCCAGTACTTC
v_gene: TRBV4-1; abundance: .; j_gene: TRBJ2-3; d_gene: TRBD2; CDR3aa: CASSQGLGASGSRTDTQYF; CDR3nt: TGCGCCAGCAGCCAAGGGCTAGGGGCTAGCGGGAGTCGCACAGATACGCAGTATTTT
v_gene: TRBV11-3; abundance: .; j_gene: TRBJ2-3; d_gene: TRBD1; CDR3aa: CASSVGGAEDTQYF; CDR3nt: TGTGCCAGCAGCGTAGGGGGCGCGGAAGATACGCAGTATTTT
v_gene: TRBV5-1; abundance: .; j_gene: TRBJ1-1; d_gene: .; CDR3aa: CASSLGQANTEAFF; CDR3nt: TGCGCCAGCAGCTTGGGGCAGGCTAACACTGAAGCTTTCTTT
v_gene: TRBV5-1; abundance: .; j_gene: TRBJ2-7; d_gene: TRBD1; CDR3aa: CASSSGQFYEQYF; CDR3nt: TGCGCCAGCAGCTCGGGACAGTTCTACGAGCAGTACTTC
v_gene: TRBV5-1; abundance: .; j_gene: TRBJ2-1; d_gene: .; CDR3aa: CASSLGGQGEEQFF; CDR3nt: TGCGCCAGCAGCTTGGGAGGTCAAGGGGAAGAGCAGTTCTTC
v_gene: TRBV27; abundance: .; j_gene: TRBJ2-1; d_gene: TRBD2; CDR3aa: CASSRKADGLGSYNEQFF; CDR3nt: TGTGCCAGCAGTCGTAAAGCCGATGGACTAGGATCCTACAATGAGCAGTTCTTC
v_gene: TRBV30; abundance: .; j_gene: TRBJ2-3; d_gene: TRBD2; CDR3aa: CAWIAGNTDTQYF; CDR3nt: TGTGCCTGGATAGCGGGAAACACAGATACGCAGTATTTT
v_gene: TRBV6-5; abundance: .; j_gene: TRBJ2-5; d_gene: .; CDR3aa: CASSYQGPPGTQYF; CDR3nt: TGTGCCAGCAGTTACCAGGGGCCCCCGGGGACCCAGTACTTC
v_gene: TRBV19; abundance: .; j_gene: TRBJ2-5; d_gene: .; CDR3aa: CVSSISVVETQYF; CDR3nt: TGTGTCAGTAGTATCTCAGTGGTAGAGACCCAGTACTTC
v_gene: TRBV6-5; abundance: medium-sized; j_gene: TRBJ1-1; d_gene: .; CDR3aa: CASSYFGPNTEAFF; CDR3nt: TGTGCCAGCAGTTATTTCGGTCCGAACACTGAAGCTTTCTTT
v_gene: TRBV5-4; abundance: .; j_gene: TRBJ1-3; d_gene: TRBD1; CDR3aa: CASSPGQGASGNTIYF; CDR3nt: TGTGCCAGCAGCCCAGGACAGGGAGCTTCTGGAAACACCATATATTTT
v_gene: TRBV11-2; abundance: .; j_gene: TRBJ2-5; d_gene: TRBD1; CDR3aa: CASSTRDRGQETQYF; CDR3nt: TGTGCCAGCAGCACCAGAGACAGGGGCCAAGAGACCCAGTACTTC
v_gene: TRBV29-1; abundance: .; j_gene: TRBJ2-3; d_gene: TRBD2; CDR3aa: CSVDWLAGDEDTQYF; CDR3nt: TGCAGCGTTGATTGGCTAGCGGGAGACGAAGATACGCAGTATTTT
v_gene: TRBV4-2; abundance: .; j_gene: TRBJ1-2; d_gene: TRBD1; CDR3aa: CASSQARDGTGAGYTF; CDR3nt: TGTGCCAGCAGCCAAGCGAGGGACGGGACAGGGGCTGGCTACACCTTC
v_gene: TRBV29-1; abundance: once; j_gene: TRBJ2-1; d_gene: .; CDR3aa: CSVEGVRRGVYNEQFF; CDR3nt: TGCAGCGTTGAAGGGGTGCGGAGGGGTGTTTACAATGAGCAGTTCTTC
v_gene: TRBV6-5; abundance: .; j_gene: TRBJ2-2; d_gene: .; CDR3aa: CLCRAGRNTGELFF; CDR3nt: TGTCTGTGCAGGGCGGGGAGAAACACCGGGGAGCTGTTTTTT